Below are 10 T cell receptor beta chains sequenced from a single sample in a study of cytotoxic CD8 clonotypes in ibrutinib-treated CLL (dated by TCRdb to the early 2020s). The library was made by the immunoSEQ multiplex PCR assay. TCRdb stores this immuneACCESS table with in-frame sequences only. Part of the clones is absent; in the studies checked, under half of the shortfall reflects unresolved V genes, and no reason is known for the rest. The sample includes approximately 32,000 clones, with more than 65% observed a single time. In total, the top ten clones hold about 30% of the sample. This sample comprised PBMCs, obtained before ibrutinib treatment. Receptors were obtained from a human donor with chronic lymphocytic leukemia.

The rearrangement uses TRBV5-1 and TRBJ2-5, with D possibly being TRBD1 or TRBD2 (5 bases each). This CDR3 is 14 amino acids long. The V end was cut by 1 base, the J end by 1 base, with 8 bases between. The V gene's germline CDR1 is SGHRS and CDR2 YFSETQ. In nucleotides, the CDR3 is TGCGCCAGCAGCTTGTGGGGGAGCCAAGAGACCCAGTACTTC. This sequence encodes CASSLWGSQETQYF. Using reference TRBV5-1 and TRBJ2-5 for the parts outside the CDR3, the full variable domain is KAGVTQTPRYLIKTRGQQVTLSCSPISGHRSVSWYQQTPGQGLQFLFEYFSETQRNKGNFPGRFSGRQFSNSRSEMNVSTLELGDSALYLCASSLWGSQETQYFGPGTRLLVL.

This sequence joins TRBV15 and TRBJ1-1; 12 nucleotides match TRBD1. CDR3 length: 16 amino acids. The germline V gene encodes CDR1 LNHNV and CDR2 YYDKDF (reference sequence). V was clipped by 1 base and J by 0 bases; unmatched bases: 0. CDR3 sequence reads: CATSRGDRGLNTEAFF. CDR3 DNA sequence: TGTGCCACCAGCAGAGGGGACAGGGGGCTGAACACTGAAGCTTTCTTT.

The CDR3: CASSINALTEQYF. CDR3 nucleotides: TGTGCCAGTAGTATAAACGCGCTGACCGAGCAGTACTTC. The chain employs TRBV19 and TRBJ2-7; D not certain. The germline V gene encodes CDR1 LNHDA and CDR2 SQIVND (reference sequence). Trimming shortened V by 2 bases and J by 6 bases, and 11 bases separated the two germline ends. The CDR3 spans 13 residues. The full variable domain, its missing parts supplied by reference TRBV19 and TRBJ2-7, is DGGITQSPKYLFRKEGQNVTLSCEQNLNHDAMYWYRQDPGQGLRLIYYSQIVNDFQKGDIAEGYSVSREKKESFPLTVTSAQKNPTAFYLCASSINALTEQYFGPGTRLTVT.

The chain joins TRBV6-5 to TRBJ1-5, with D uncertain. CDR1 MNHEY and CDR2 SVGAGI come from the germline V gene. CDR3 length equals 13 residues. The V end was cut by 6 bases, the J end by 0 bases, with 6 bases between. The CDR3 loop is CASRGYSNQPQHF. The CDR3, as DNA: TGTGCCAGCAGGGGCTATAGCAATCAGCCCCAGCATTTT.

The genes are TRBV4-1 and TRBJ2-3; D remains ambiguous. CDR1 MGHRA and CDR2 YSYEKL come from the germline V gene. The CDR3 covers 14 residues. The V and J ends lost 5 bases and 1 base respectively, with 10 bases between them. Here the CDR3 DNA reads TGCGCCAGCAGCTCAGAAGGAGGCACAGATACGCAGTATTTT. It translates to CASSSEGGTDTQYF.

The J gene is TRBJ1-3, the V gene TRBV6-1; D gene ambiguous. V was shortened by 2 bases and J by 2 bases, with 4 bases between the two germline ends. The germline V gene has CDR1 MNHNS and CDR2 SASEGT. The length of the CDR3 is 13 residues. The CDR3 sequence is CASSESAGNTIYF. The CDR3 nucleotides read TGTGCCAGCAGTGAATCGGCTGGAAACACCATATATTTT.

The rearrangement links TRBV5-6 to TRBJ1-4; TRBD1 agrees at 7 bases. The J segment lost 5 bases and the V segment lost 0 bases, leaving 4 bases of the junction unmatched. Germline CDR1 and CDR2: SGHDT and YYEEEE. This CDR3 contains 15 residues. The CDR3 region is CASSLVRGGNEKLFF. The DNA of the CDR3 is TGTGCCAGCAGCTTGGTGAGAGGGGGCAATGAAAAACTGTTTTTT.

This chain joins TRBV19 and TRBJ2-7; 10 bases align to TRBD2. Germline CDR1 and CDR2: LNHDA and SQIVND (reference sequence). The CDR3 loop spans 15 amino acids. J lost 4 bases, V lost 6 bases, and 9 bases had no gene match. The CDR3 spells CASSNERGGRYEQYF. DNA of the CDR3: TGTGCCAGTAGCAACGAGCGGGGGGGCCGATACGAGCAGTACTTC.

The rearrangement links TRBV2 to TRBJ1-2, with D uncertain. Per the germline V gene, CDR1 is SNHLY and CDR2 is FYNNEI. The CDR3 is 16 residues long. With 4 bases removed from V and 8 bases from J, the gap between germline ends came to 23 bases. Here the CDR3 DNA reads TGTGCCAGCAGTGCCGCCCCCCTTCAGAGACGGGCGGGCTACACCTTC. The encoded protein is CASSAAPLQRRAGYTF.

This clone has only one observation. The V gene is TRBV5-4, the J gene TRBJ1-1; TRBD1 might be the D (5 bases). The CDR3 is 14 residues long. Trimming shortened V by 4 bases and J by 1 base, and 11 bases separated the two germline ends. Germline V CDR1 and CDR2: SGHNT, YYREEE (reference sequence). The CDR3 DNA is TGTGCCAGCAGCCCAAGACAGTGGAACACTGAAGCTTTCTTT. It specifies CASSPRQWNTEAFF. The full variable domain, completed using reference TRBV5-4 and TRBJ1-1, is ETGVTQSPTHLIKTRGQQVTLRCSSQSGHNTVSWYQQALGQGPQFIFQYYREEENGRGNFPPRFSGLQFPNYSSELNVNALELDDSALYLCASSPRQWNTEAFFGQGTRLTVV.